The 20 T cell receptor beta chains listed next were all sequenced from one sample in a study of blood T cell repertoires in COVID-19. The assay was immunoSEQ multiplex PCR, and TCRdb's table has in-frame clones only and misses some. The profile covers hundreds of thousands of clones, with around 91% appearing a single time and 1% taken by the ten largest. The sequencing sample was made of PBMCs or T cells enriched from blood (not recorded which). All receptors come from a man aged 18 to 29 who had recovered from COVID-19.

V is TRBV6-5 and J is TRBJ1-6; 7 bases are a match to TRBD1. This CDR3 spans 13 amino acids. The germline gives CDR1 MNHEY, CDR2 SVGAGI. V dropped 7 bases and J dropped 8; count of bases not matched to a gene: 5. CDR3 sequence reads: CASNDRVDSPLHF. The CDR3 DNA reads TGTGCCAGCAACGACAGGGTAGATTCACCCCTCCACTTT.

V is TRBV5-1 and J is TRBJ2-6; TRBD1 might be the D (6 bases). Germline lookup yields CDR1 SGHRS and CDR2 YFSETQ. The CDR3 spans 19 residues. The germline V and J ends were trimmed by 3 bases and 3 bases, with 22 bases remaining between them. This chain's CDR3 is CASSSRDTVADLGANVLTF. CDR3 DNA sequence: TGCGCCAGCAGCTCCCGGGACACTGTTGCGGACCTTGGGGCCAACGTCCTGACTTTC.

V gene TRBV7-9 combines with J gene TRBJ1-1; weak D call: TRBD1 (5 bases). This CDR3 comprises 16 residues. Trimming removed 1 base at V and 2 bases at J, with 14 bases between. CDR1 SEHNR and CDR2 FQNEAQ come from the germline V gene (reference sequence). CDR3 coding DNA: TGTGCCAGCAGCTTAGAAATCGGGCAGGGTAACACTGAAGCTTTCTTT. Translation gives CASSLEIGQGNTEAFF.

The chain carries TRBV7-3 and TRBJ2-3; 8 bases are shared with TRBD2. The ends lost 5 bases at V and 6 bases at J; junction bases unmatched: 4. This CDR3 is built from 13 residues. Germline CDR1 and CDR2: SGHTA and FQGTGA. CDR3 region: CASSPRGGDTQYF. In nucleotides, the CDR3 is TGTGCCAGCAGCCCCCGGGGGGGGGATACGCAGTATTTT.

The V call is TRBV20-1, the J call TRBJ2-7, with TRBD1 identical over 9 bases. Germline CDR1 reads DFQATT; CDR2 reads SNEGSKA (reference sequence). The V segment lost 3 bases and the J segment 1 base; nucleotides outside the gene matches: 7. The CDR3 is 15 amino acids. CDR3 residues: CSASKSGQGSYEQYF. The DNA of the CDR3 is TGCAGTGCTAGTAAGAGCGGACAGGGGTCCTACGAGCAGTACTTC.

The chain combines TRBV7-2 with TRBJ2-3; 8 bases map to TRBD2. The CDR3 extends over 16 amino acids. Losses at the gene ends were 1 base for V and 7 bases for J; bases not matched to a gene: 10. Germline V CDR1 and CDR2: SGHTA, FQGNSA. The CDR3 nucleotides are TGTGCCAGCAGCTTAGACCTAGCGGCGGGGGGCAATACGCAGTATTTT. Translated: CASSLDLAAGGNTQYF.

In DNA form, the CDR3 reads TGTGCCAGCAGCTTAGGTGGTAGCGGGAGGGGGGAGACCCAGTACTTC. Amino acid sequence: CASSLGGSGRGETQYF. The rearrangement uses TRBV11-2 and TRBJ2-5; 11 bases are a match to TRBD2. Germline CDR1 SGHAT, CDR2 FQNNGV. The J segment lost 5 bases and the V segment lost 1 base, leaving 6 bases of the junction unmatched. The CDR3 loop spans 16 amino acids.

The table lists this clone with a few counts. The V call is TRBV19, the J call TRBJ1-5, with TRBD1 matching 8 bases. Germline V CDR1 and CDR2: LNHDA, SQIVND (reference sequence). Trimming removed 4 bases from V and 11 bases from J; junction bases left unmatched: 10. This CDR3 contains 14 residues. CDR3 bases: TGTGCCAGTAGTACCCGGACAGGGACGGTAGCCCAGCATTTT. Encoded protein: CASSTRTGTVAQHF.

J is TRBJ1-5 and V is TRBV7-9; weak D call: TRBD1 (6 bases). This CDR3 spans 14 amino acids. Germline V gene lookup returns CDR1 SEHNR and CDR2 FQNEAQ (reference sequence). Deletions cut 0 bases from V and 7 bases from J, with 10 bases between. CDR3 sequence: CASSLAGGEQPQHF. In DNA form, the CDR3 reads TGTGCCAGCAGCTTAGCAGGGGGTGAACAGCCCCAGCATTTT.

This rearrangement joins TRBV4-1 to TRBJ2-2; no definite D call. The CDR3 covers 12 residues. Germline V gene data show CDR1 as MGHRA and CDR2 as YSYEKL. Deletions cut 1 base from V and 7 bases from J, with 4 bases between. Here the CDR3 DNA reads TGCGCCAGCAGCCAAGCTAACGGGGAGCTGTTTTTT. Amino acid sequence: CASSQANGELFF.

J is TRBJ1-1 and V is TRBV5-4, with D perhaps matching TRBD1 (6 bases). CDR3 length: 13 residues. Germline CDR1 and CDR2: SGHNT and YYREEE (reference sequence). With 3 bases removed from V and 3 bases from J, the gap between germline ends came to 9 bases. CDR3 region: CASSWTADTEAFF. For the CDR3, the DNA is TGTGCCAGCAGCTGGACAGCTGACACTGAAGCTTTCTTT.

The rearrangement links TRBV7-9 to TRBJ1-1, with TRBD1 identical over 8 bases. Trimming at V came to 1 base and at J to 5 bases, leaving 3 bases not matched to a gene. The V gene's germline CDR1 is SEHNR and CDR2 FQNEAQ (reference sequence). The CDR3 loop spans 14 amino acids. In nucleotides, the CDR3 is TGTGCCAGCAGCTTAGGGAGGGACAGGACTGAAGCTTTCTTT. Protein sequence: CASSLGRDRTEAFF.

The V call is TRBV5-1, the J call TRBJ1-1, with 7 bases that match TRBD1. Germline CDR1 and CDR2: SGHRS and YFSETQ. Unmatched junction bases numbered 20, after V lost 4 bases and J lost 5 bases. The CDR3 is made up of 18 amino acids. CDR3 DNA sequence: TGCGCCAGCAGCGCTTCCCGGGACAGCTTAACCCTGAGGACTGAAGCTTTCTTT. Amino acid sequence: CASSASRDSLTLRTEAFF.

This clone has only one observation. The V and J genes are TRBV24-1 and TRBJ2-3; D not certain. The germline V gene has CDR1 KGHDR and CDR2 SFDVKD. The CDR3 length is 15 residues. V lost 4 bases and J 3 bases, leaving 13 bases between the germline ends. The DNA for the CDR3 is TGTGCCACCAGTGACCCTACCTTGCAAACAGATACGCAGTATTTT. Translating gives CATSDPTLQTDTQYF.

A single count supports this clone. The chain combines TRBV7-2 with TRBJ2-5; TRBD2 matches 11 bases. CDR1 is SGHTA and CDR2 is FQGNSA in the germline V gene. The CDR3 extends over 15 amino acids. Losses at the gene ends were 3 bases for V and 5 bases for J; bases not matched to a gene: 5. The chain's CDR3 is CASSFIAGGGETQYF. CDR3 coding DNA: TGTGCCAGCAGCTTCATAGCGGGAGGGGGGGAGACCCAGTACTTC.

The chain links TRBV6-6 to TRBJ2-7, with D perhaps TRBD2 (5 bases). V lost 7 bases and J 3 bases, leaving 13 bases between the germline ends. The CDR3 is 13 residues long. The V gene's germline CDR1 is MNHNY and CDR2 SVGAGI (reference sequence). DNA for the CDR3: TGTGCCAGCATCGGAGGCACCGACTACGAGCAGTACTTC. It specifies CASIGGTDYEQYF.

The chain has TRBV6-5 and TRBJ2-2, with 10 nucleotides matching TRBD1. CDR3 length equals 13 residues. Trimming removed 10 bases from V and 5 bases from J; junction bases left unmatched: 4. The germline V gene has CDR1 MNHEY and CDR2 SVGAGI. CDR3 protein: CATRTGGTGELFF. The CDR3 DNA reads as TGTGCCACCCGGACAGGGGGTACCGGGGAGCTGTTTTTT.

The J gene is TRBJ1-2, the V gene TRBV5-1, with a tentative D call TRBD1 (6 bases). Deletions cut 4 bases from V and 3 bases from J, with 19 bases between. CDR1 is SGHRS, CDR2 YFSETQ, per germline. The CDR3 has 16 amino acids. This CDR3 reads CASSPTGGGADYGYTF. The CDR3 bases are TGCGCCAGCAGCCCCACCGGCGGGGGCGCCGACTATGGCTACACCTTC.

The chain is built from TRBV5-4 and TRBJ1-2; D possibly corresponds to TRBD1 (5 bases). This CDR3 spans 15 amino acids. The ends were cut back, 4 bases at V and 2 bases at J, with 15 bases in the middle. Per germline, CDR1 SGHNT and CDR2 YYREEE (reference sequence). The CDR3 sequence: CASSGQQPPNYGYTF. The CDR3 DNA reads TGTGCCAGCAGCGGACAACAGCCACCGAACTATGGCTACACCTTC.

The CDR3 region is CASSFGQGIAEQYF. DNA of the CDR3: TGTGCCAGCAGTTTCGGGCAGGGAATCGCCGAGCAGTACTTC. The rearrangement uses TRBV27 and TRBJ2-7, with a weak D call TRBD1 (5 bases). In germline, CDR1 is MNHEY, CDR2 SMNVEV (reference sequence). Trimming removed 3 bases at V and 6 bases at J, with 15 bases between. CDR3 size: 14 residues.